This T cell receptor (beta chain) was identified in a study of radiotherapy plus CTLA-4 blockade in lung cancer. Study background: The study recorded objective responses in roughly 20% of patients and disease control in approximately 29%. Overall study findings and caveats: Radiotherapy with ipilimumab was followed by blood expansion of tumor-derived clones.

This clone appeared a single time. Its matching antigen is unknown. Sequencing used immunoSEQ multiplex PCR; TCRdb keeps in-frame clones, though not all of them. Of over 75,000 clones in the sample, 83% are singletons; the top ten hold 0.65% to 1%. Germline CDR1 reads GTSNPN; CDR2 reads SVGIG (reference sequence). This CDR3 has 12 residues. With 2 bases removed from V and 5 bases from J, the gap between germline ends came to 9 bases. This receptor was identified in a human donor with non-small cell lung cancer who had stable disease on radiotherapy plus ipilimumab. This material consisted of peripheral blood, taken from a patient treated with radiotherapy plus ipilimumab. The chain joins TRBV30 to TRBJ2-5, with D perhaps assigned TRBD1 or TRBD2 (5 bases each). The CDR3 here is CAWSRGPETQYF. Written as DNA, the CDR3 is TGTGCCTGGAGTAGGGGACCGGAGACCCAGTACTTC.